These 27 T cell receptor beta chains share one sample of origin, sequenced in a study of T cell responses to AZD1222 COVID-19 vaccine. Sequencing was performed with immunoSEQ multiplex PCR; in TCRdb, only in-frame clones are kept and a portion is missing. In the table there are tens of thousands of clones, around 80% of which are singletons. The source material was peripheral blood, sampled on day 0 of AZD1222 vaccination. The origin of the receptors is an adult in good health.

The count of this clone is one. This chain links TRBV10-2 with TRBJ1-2; 7 bases align to TRBD1. This CDR3 contains 13 residues. With V trimmed by 6 bases and J by 5 bases, 6 bases remained unmatched. Germline values: CDR1 WSHSY, CDR2 SAAADI. CDR3 loop: CASRTGKGYGYTF. The CDR3 DNA sequence: TGCGCCAGCAGGACAGGGAAAGGGTATGGCTACACCTTC.

The J gene is TRBJ2-3, the V gene TRBV18, with 7 bases that match TRBD2. Germline V lookup: CDR1 KGHSH, CDR2 LQKENI. The CDR3 length is 15 residues. After removal of 4 bases from V and 3 bases from J, the junction contained 7 bases not matched to a gene. CDR3 protein: CASSLGLGNTDTQYF. CDR3 nucleotide sequence: TGTGCCAGCTCACTAGGACTAGGAAATACAGATACGCAGTATTTT.

The chain has TRBV24-1 and TRBJ1-6; D unresolved. The CDR3 is 12 amino acids. V was pared by 8 bases and J by 6 bases, with 7 bases between. CDR1 is KGHDR and CDR2 is SFDVKD in the germline V gene. The CDR3 region is CATTILNSPLHF. DNA of the CDR3: TGTGCCACCACCATTCTTAATTCACCCCTCCACTTT.

J is TRBJ2-7 and V is TRBV11-3, with D hard to call. The CDR3 spans 14 residues. Germline V lookup: CDR1 SGHNT, CDR2 YENEEA. Trimming took off 2 bases at V and 3 bases at J, with 11 bases between the two ends. The CDR3 DNA is TGTGCCAGCAGCTTACTTGGCACCTACTACGAGCAGTACGTC. It specifies CASSLLGTYYEQYV.

This rearrangement joins TRBV5-1 to TRBJ1-2, with D unresolved. The CDR3 is 15 residues long. The V gene's germline CDR1 is SGHRS and CDR2 YFSETQ. V was shortened by 1 base and J by 3 bases, with 13 bases between the two germline ends. Here the CDR3 reads CASSLSGRPYYGYTF. As DNA, the CDR3 is TGCGCCAGCAGCTTGTCAGGCAGGCCGTACTATGGCTACACCTTC.

The chain recombines TRBV6-1 with TRBJ2-7; 8 bases align to TRBD1. CDR1 MNHNS and CDR2 SASEGT come from the germline V gene. The V gene end was trimmed by 1 base and the J gene end by 3 bases; junction bases not matched to a gene: 2. This CDR3 is 14 amino acids long. CDR3 region: CASSEETGVYEQYV. The CDR3 DNA reads as TGTGCCAGCAGTGAAGAGACAGGGGTCTACGAGCAGTACGTC.

This clone was counted only a few times. This chain connects TRBV27 to TRBJ1-2, with TRBD1 as a possible D gene (6 bases). Germline loops: CDR1 MNHEY, CDR2 SMNVEV (reference sequence). Trimming left V 8 bases short and J 2 bases short, with 15 bases between. The CDR3 contains 14 residues. CDR3: CASQPIGGNYGYTF. The CDR3, as DNA: TGTGCCAGCCAGCCGATAGGGGGGAACTATGGCTACACCTTC.

The CDR3 protein is CASSSGVPLHF. In DNA form, the CDR3 reads TGTGCCAGCAGTTCTGGGGTCCCCCTCCACTTT. The genes are TRBV6-6 and TRBJ1-6; D is unclear. Deletions cut 4 bases from V and 13 bases from J, with 8 bases between. CDR3 length equals 11 residues. Germline V gene lookup returns CDR1 MNHNY and CDR2 SVGAGI (reference sequence).

The chain combines TRBV7-2 with TRBJ2-5; 9 nucleotides match TRBD2. The J segment lost 3 bases and the V segment lost 10 bases, leaving 6 bases of the junction unmatched. The CDR3 is made up of 13 amino acids. CDR1 is SGHTA, CDR2 FQGNSA, per germline. CDR3 bases: TGTGCCACCTTAGGACTAGCGAAAGAGACCCAGTACTTC. It encodes CATLGLAKETQYF.

This rearrangement joins TRBV3-1 (or the pseudogene TRBV3-2) to TRBJ2-5, with D possibly being TRBD1 or TRBD2 (6 bases each). Germline CDR1 LGHDT, CDR2 YNNKEL (reference sequence). CDR3 length equals 16 residues. Trimming pared 1 base from V and 1 base from J, leaving 13 bases between. The CDR3 bases are TGTGCCAGCAGCCAAGGATTGGGGGGCCTCCAAGAGACCCAGTACTTC. This sequence encodes CASSQGLGGLQETQYF.

The chain links TRBV11-1 to TRBJ2-1, with TRBD2 identical over 15 bases. CDR1 is SGHAT, CDR2 FQDESV, per germline (reference sequence). Trimming took 7 bases from V and 9 from J; bases not matched to a gene: 7. The length of the CDR3 is 15 residues. CDR3 amino acids: CASTPGLAGGGEQFF. As DNA, the CDR3 is TGTGCCAGCACCCCAGGACTAGCGGGAGGGGGTGAGCAGTTCTTC.

V and J are TRBV18 and TRBJ1-2; 7 bases agree with TRBD1. This CDR3 contains 14 residues. Germline assignment: CDR1 KGHSH and CDR2 LQKENI. With V trimmed by 2 bases and J by 6 bases, 6 bases remained unmatched. CDR3: CASSPRSRGDGYTF. In DNA form, the CDR3 reads TGTGCCAGCTCACCAAGGTCCAGGGGGGATGGCTACACCTTC.

The rearrangement joins TRBV19 to TRBJ2-1; 9 nucleotides align to TRBD1. This CDR3 comprises 15 residues. J gave up 5 bases and V 8 bases, and 10 bases lay outside the gene matches. CDR1 and CDR2 from the germline V gene are LNHDA and SQIVND (reference sequence). The CDR3 DNA sequence: TGTGCCAGTTCTTACGGGACAGGGCTCGACAATGAGCAGTTCTTC. Protein product: CASSYGTGLDNEQFF.

V usage is TRBV7-9 and J usage is TRBJ1-5; 8 positions match TRBD1. CDR1 and CDR2 (germline): SEHNR, FQNEAQ (reference sequence). The CDR3 consists of 15 residues. J was trimmed by 7 bases and V by 5 bases; bases with no gene match: 10. CDR3 region: CASSPGQGAVQPQHF. The CDR3 coding sequence is TGTGCCAGCAGCCCGGGGCAGGGGGCCGTACAGCCCCAGCATTTT.

This chain connects TRBV5-1 to TRBJ1-2; 8 bases line up with TRBD1. The ends lost 4 bases at V and 4 bases at J; junction bases unmatched: 15. Per the germline V gene, CDR1 is SGHRS and CDR2 is YFSETQ. There are 17 residues in the CDR3. The CDR3 DNA is TGCGCCAGCAGCCCCCTGGGAGGTGGGCAGGGGGCCTATGGCTACACCTTC. Translated: CASSPLGGGQGAYGYTF. Full variable domain (remainder filled in from reference TRBV5-1 and TRBJ1-2): KAGVTQTPRYLIKTRGQQVTLSCSPISGHRSVSWYQQTPGQGLQFLFEYFSETQRNKGNFPGRFSGRQFSNSRSEMNVSTLELGDSALYLCASSPLGGGQGAYGYTFGSGTRLTVV.

This rearrangement joins TRBV30 to TRBJ1-5; 12 nucleotides match TRBD1. The CDR3 contains 14 residues. J lost 7 bases, V lost 8 bases, and 9 bases had no gene match. The germline V gene has CDR1 GTSNPN and CDR2 SVGIG (reference sequence). The CDR3 spells CATTGQGARQPQHF. The CDR3 DNA is TGTGCCACGACGGGACAGGGGGCAAGGCAGCCCCAGCATTTT.

This clone is a singleton in its sample. The CDR3 protein is CASSLGPSSGANVLTF. The CDR3 bases are TGCGCCAGCAGCTTGGGACCGAGCTCTGGGGCCAACGTCCTGACTTTC. V gene TRBV5-1 combines with J gene TRBJ2-6; D gene unclear. This CDR3 region has 16 residues. The V and J ends lost 0 bases and 0 bases respectively, with 7 bases between them. The germline CDR1 and CDR2 sequences are SGHRS and YFSETQ. The whole variable domain, filled in from reference TRBV5-1 and TRBJ2-6, reads KAGVTQTPRYLIKTRGQQVTLSCSPISGHRSVSWYQQTPGQGLQFLFEYFSETQRNKGNFPGRFSGRQFSNSRSEMNVSTLELGDSALYLCASSLGPSSGANVLTFGAGSRLTVL.

V gene TRBV5-1 combines with J gene TRBJ2-3, with 8 nucleotides matching TRBD2. The CDR3 runs 16 residues. CDR1 is SGHRS, CDR2 YFSETQ, per germline. Germline trimming cut 3 bases from V and 0 bases from J; bases unmatched to any gene: 6. The CDR3: CASSSLGGGSTDTQYF. The CDR3 DNA reads as TGCGCCAGCAGCTCCCTCGGGGGGGGAAGCACAGATACGCAGTATTTT.

This chain connects TRBV11-3 to TRBJ1-1; D might be TRBD1 (6 bases). The germline CDR1 and CDR2 sequences are SGHNT and YENEEA. With 5 bases removed from V and 3 bases from J, the gap between germline ends came to 22 bases. The CDR3 consists of 17 residues. Written as DNA, the CDR3 is TGTGCCAGCAGCCCAACAGCCCCGGGGGCCAGCTACACTGAAGCTTTCTTT. It codes for CASSPTAPGASYTEAFF. Together with reference TRBV11-3 and TRBJ1-1, the CDR3 gives the full variable domain: EAGVVQSPRYKIIEKKQPVAFWCNPISGHNTLYWYLQNLGQGPELLIRYENEEAVDDSQLPKDRFSAERLKGVDSTLKIQPAELGDSAVYLCASSPTAPGASYTEAFFGQGTRLTVV.

The chain has TRBV25-1 and TRBJ1-4, with TRBD1 as a possible D gene (6 bases). Germline CDR1 and CDR2: MGHDK and SYGVNS. V lost 7 bases and J lost 8, with 17 bases in between. CDR3 size: 14 residues. Written as DNA, the CDR3 is TGTGCCAGCACCCCTGGGGGGCGAAAGGAAAAACTGTTTTTT. This encodes CASTPGGRKEKLFF.

The gene calls are TRBV24-1 and TRBJ2-1; maybe TRBD1 (8 bases). The germline gives CDR1 KGHDR, CDR2 SFDVKD. The CDR3 contains 15 residues. The V and J ends lost 0 bases and 7 bases respectively, with 12 bases between them. The CDR3, as DNA: TGTGCCACCAGTGATTTGTACAGGGGGGGAAATGAGCAGTTCTTC. This encodes CATSDLYRGGNEQFF.

The chain has TRBV25-1 and TRBJ2-3, with D hard to call. This CDR3 comprises 13 residues. The V and J ends lost 10 bases and 2 bases respectively, with 13 bases between them. Germline V gives CDR1 MGHDK, CDR2 SYGVNS. The CDR3 DNA is TGTGCCACCGCCGGTCCCTACACAGATACGCAGTATTTT. Translation gives CATAGPYTDTQYF.

The CDR3 region is CSLGLSEETQYF. CDR3 nucleotides: TGCAGCCTAGGACTGAGCGAAGAGACCCAGTACTTC. The chain is built from TRBV29-1 and TRBJ2-5, with D maybe TRBD2 (5 bases). Trimming took 8 bases from V and 3 from J, leaving 13 bases between them. The CDR3 is 12 amino acids. CDR1 and CDR2 (germline): SQVTM, ANQGSEA. The complete variable domain, with remaining parts taken from reference TRBV29-1 and TRBJ2-5, reads SAVISQKPSRDICQRGTSLTIQCQVDSQVTMMFWYRQQPGQSLTLIATANQGSEATYESGFVIDKFPISRPNLTFSTLTVSNMSPEDSSIYLCSLGLSEETQYFGPGTRLLVL.

Only one count was recorded for this clone. The chain couples TRBV7-2 to TRBJ2-7; no clear D gene. V lost 4 bases to trimming and J lost 2 bases, with 3 bases between them. This CDR3 is built from 11 residues. CDR1 is SGHTA and CDR2 is FQGNSA in the germline V gene. Here the CDR3 reads CASSYAYEQYF. The CDR3 nucleotides read TGTGCCAGCAGCTACGCCTACGAGCAGTACTTC.

This clone was seen more than once but under ten times. The CDR3 bases are TGTGCCAGCAGCCCCCATCGCACTGAAGCTTTCTTT. This gives the protein CASSPHRTEAFF. The chain couples TRBV11-2 to TRBJ1-1; no clear D. Germline V gene lookup returns CDR1 SGHAT and CDR2 FQNNGV. The CDR3 sequence is 12 residues long. With 5 bases removed from V and 4 bases from J, the gap between germline ends came to 8 bases. Full variable domain (missing parts from reference TRBV11-2 and TRBJ1-1): EAGVAQSPRYKIIEKRQSVAFWCNPISGHATLYWYQQILGQGPKLLIQFQNNGVVDDSQLPKDRFSAERLKGVDSTLKIQPAKLEDSAVYLCASSPHRTEAFFGQGTRLTVV.

The genes are TRBV3-1 (or the pseudogene TRBV3-2) and TRBJ2-6; D ambiguous. Looked up from germline, CDR1 is LGHDT and CDR2 is YNNKEL (reference sequence). The CDR3 sequence is 15 residues long. Trimming cost V 1 base and J 0 bases, with 4 bases left between them. CDR3 protein: CASSQALSGANVLTF. The CDR3 bases are TGTGCCAGCAGCCAAGCTCTCTCTGGGGCCAACGTCCTGACTTTC.

The rearrangement links TRBV25-1 to TRBJ1-5; D uncertain. CDR1 is MGHDK, CDR2 SYGVNS, per germline. This CDR3 comprises 10 residues. V was pared by 6 bases and J by 11 bases, with 8 bases between. The CDR3 sequence: CASRLSAQHF. In nucleotides, the CDR3 is TGTGCCAGCAGATTATCGGCCCAGCATTTT.